Listed below are T cell receptor beta chains from one sample, sequenced in a study of blood T cells in healthy people across ages. TCRdb reprocessed the 5' RACE reads with MiXCR, giving one entry per CDR3 protein. The table shows 1.5 million to 1.8 million distinct CDR3 sequences, with approximately 43% occurring only once. Sequencing was carried out using blood. The receptors were gathered from a woman younger than 30 in good health. The CDR3 runs from the conserved cysteine through the conserved F or W. A D gene is named only where the DNA matches it firmly. Where a row states a size, it is once, few, many or the class of an expanded clone; other rows omit it.

>.|TRBJ2-3|.|TRBV7-2
CASSLGRGGVTDTQYF
TGTGCCAGCAGCTTAGGCCGTGGGGGCGTCACAGATACGCAGTATTTT
>few|TRBJ1-5|.|TRBV12-3/TRBV12-4
CASGPQGNSNQPQHF
TGTGCCAGCGGACCCCAGGGTAATAGCAATCAGCCCCAGCATTTT
>many|TRBJ2-7|TRBD1|TRBV7-9
CASSLEFRDRPYEQYF
TGTGCCAGCAGCTTAGAGTTCCGGGACAGGCCCTACGAGCAGTACTTC
>.|TRBJ2-5|.|TRBV11-2
CASRLSGVKTQYF
TGTGCCAGCAGGTTGTCCGGGGTTAAGACCCAGTACTTC
>few|TRBJ2-1|.|TRBV12-3/TRBV12-4
CASSRITDHRRQFF
TGTGCCAGCAGTCGTATTACGGACCACAGGCGGCAGTTCTTC
>.|TRBJ1-5|.|TRBV12-3/TRBV12-4
CASSSDSPPQHF
TGTGCCAGCAGTTCGGACAGTCCGCCCCAGCATTTT
>.|TRBJ1-1|.|TRBV20-1
CSARAQRGIIGSEAFF
TGCAGTGCCAGAGCCCAGAGGGGGATTATCGGATCTGAAGCTTTCTTT
>.|TRBJ2-5|TRBD1|TRBV25-1
CASSESPPGTGKSETQYF
TGTGCCAGCAGTGAATCCCCGCCCGGGACAGGGAAGTCAGAGACCCAGTACTTC
>.|TRBJ2-7|TRBD2|TRBV10-3
CAIRDTREGQGEQYF
TGTGCCATCAGGGATACTCGGGAGGGCCAAGGCGAGCAGTACTTC
>few|TRBJ2-7|TRBD1|TRBV12-3/TRBV12-4
CASSRLTGGDEQYF
TGTGCCAGCAGTCGCCTGACAGGGGGGGACGAGCAGTACTTC
>.|TRBJ1-2|.|TRBV25-1
CASRALKPKANYGYTF
TGTGCCAGCAGAGCCCTAAAGCCAAAAGCTAACTATGGCTACACCTTC
>few|TRBJ2-6|.|TRBV7-9
CASSVSGVDPGANVLTF
TGTGCCAGCAGCGTATCAGGGGTAGACCCTGGGGCCAACGTCCTGACTTTC
>.|TRBJ1-3|.|TRBV27
CASSARGGNTIYF
TGTGCCAGCAGTGCGCGGGGGGGAAACACCATATATTTT
>few|TRBJ2-3|TRBD1|TRBV20-1
CSARDPGQLTDTQYF
TGCAGTGCTAGAGACCCGGGACAGCTTACAGATACGCAGTATTTT
>.|TRBJ2-1|.|TRBV7-9
CASSLTGEYNEQFF
TGTGCCAGCAGCTTAACCGGGGAGTACAATGAGCAGTTCTTC
>once|TRBJ2-1|.|TRBV4-3
CASSRLTGASSYNEQFF
TGCGCCAGCAGCCGATTAACCGGGGCGAGCTCCTACAATGAGCAGTTCTTC
>few|TRBJ1-2|TRBD1|TRBV4-1
CASSPNGQGTDYGYTF
TGCGCCAGCAGCCCGAATGGACAAGGGACAGACTATGGCTACACCTTC
>.|TRBJ1-4|TRBD1|TRBV12-3/TRBV12-4
CASSWNRDRISWEKLFF
TGTGCCAGCAGTTGGAACCGGGACAGGATCTCCTGGGAAAAACTGTTTTTT
>.|TRBJ2-5|TRBD2|TRBV20-1
CSAIGLAETQYF
TGCAGTGCGATTGGACTAGCAGAGACCCAGTACTTC
>.|TRBJ2-3|TRBD2|TRBV5-1
CASSSTGTSGGVDTQYF
TGCGCCAGCAGCTCCACCGGGACTAGCGGGGGAGTAGATACGCAGTATTTT
>.|TRBJ2-7|TRBD2|TRBV5-1
CASSLAGASGRYEQYF
TGCGCCAGCAGCTTGGCCGGAGCGAGCGGGAGATACGAGCAGTACTTC
>.|TRBJ1-1|.|TRBV30
CAWSGGSYTEAFF
TGTGCCTGGAGTGGGGGGTCCTACACTGAAGCTTTCTTT
>few|TRBJ1-1|TRBD1|TRBV29-1
CSVTGVYSEAFF
TGCAGCGTTACAGGGGTTTATTCTGAAGCTTTCTTT
>few|TRBJ2-1|.|TRBV7-9
CASSTGHYSYNEQFF
TGTGCCAGCAGTACGGGACATTACTCCTACAATGAGCAGTTCTTC
>.|TRBJ1-4|.|TRBV4-1
CASSQVPNEKLFF
TGCGCCAGCAGCCAAGTCCCTAATGAAAAACTGTTTTTT
>once|TRBJ2-3|.|TRBV7-9
CASSETAGWGRADTQYF
TGTGCCAGCAGCGAAACCGCGGGGTGGGGAAGGGCGGATACGCAGTATTTT
>few|TRBJ1-1|TRBD1|TRBV4-1
CASSLLPGQLNTEAFF
TGCGCCAGCAGCCTTCTACCGGGACAGCTGAACACTGAAGCTTTCTTT
>.|TRBJ2-7|TRBD2|TRBV7-2
CASSKRGLPLHEQYF
TGTGCCAGCAGCAAGCGGGGACTACCTTTGCACGAGCAGTACTTC
>.|TRBJ1-5|.|TRBV5-1
CASSSSGGHRIWICNQPQHF
TGCGCCAGCAGCTCGTCCGGCGGACATCGGATCTGGATCTGCAATCAGCCCCAGCATTTT
>.|TRBJ1-3|.|TRBV4-3
CASSMIAGNTIYF
TGCGCCAGCAGCATGATCGCCGGAAACACCATATATTTT
>.|TRBJ2-1|.|TRBV6-5
CASSYKRVGEQFF
TGTGCCAGCAGTTATAAGCGTGTAGGTGAGCAGTTCTTC
>many|TRBJ1-5|.|TRBV9
CASSVGFSNQPQHF
TGTGCCAGCAGCGTCGGATTTAGCAATCAGCCCCAGCATTTT
>.|TRBJ1-1|.|TRBV10-3
CAISEPWGQNTEAFF
TGTGCCATCAGTGAGCCGTGGGGACAGAACACTGAAGCTTTCTTT
>few|TRBJ2-2|.|TRBV6-2/TRBV6-3
CASSPVETGELFF
TGTGCCAGCAGTCCCGTAGAAACCGGGGAGCTGTTTTTT
>.|TRBJ1-2|.|TRBV7-9
CASSPLQAPSNYGYTF
TGTGCCAGCAGCCCCCTGCAGGCCCCTTCTAACTATGGCTACACCTTC
>.|TRBJ1-1|TRBD1|TRBV3-1
CASSTGGVGTEAFF
TGTGCCAGCAGCACAGGGGGGGTTGGCACTGAAGCTTTCTTT
>.|TRBJ2-5|.|TRBV12-3/TRBV12-4
CASSFDDSREQYF
TGTGCCAGCAGTTTTGACGACAGTCGGGAGCAGTACTTC
>few|TRBJ2-6|.|TRBV6-1
CASSEASSGANVLTF
TGTGCCAGCAGTGAAGCGAGTTCTGGGGCCAACGTCCTGACTTTC
>.|TRBJ1-1|TRBD1|TRBV19
CASRPTGISPTATEAFF
TGTGCCAGTAGGCCGACAGGGATCAGTCCTACTGCCACTGAAGCTTTCTTT
>few|TRBJ1-2|.|TRBV20-1
CSGWDNYGYTF
TGCAGTGGCTGGGATAACTATGGCTACACCTTC
>.|TRBJ2-4|TRBD2|TRBV9
CASSPGGNIQYF
TGTGCCAGCAGCCCGGGGGGGAACATTCAGTACTTC
>.|TRBJ2-3|TRBD2|TRBV2
CASRFTSTGLAADTQYF
TGTGCCAGCAGATTCACTAGCACGGGACTAGCGGCAGATACGCAGTATTTT
>.|TRBJ2-7|.|TRBV12-3/TRBV12-4
CASSLWGRSYEQYF
TGTGCCAGCAGTTTGTGGGGACGGAGCTACGAGCAGTACTTC